A single sample is the source of the 2 T cell receptor beta chains below, sequenced in a study of long-term antiretroviral therapy in people with HIV. At the survey level, the v3.0 immunoSEQ assay was run. Profiled with immunoSEQ multiplex PCR; TCRdb holds only in-frame clones, not every one. Among about 22,000 clones, around 84% were seen once, and the ten largest hold under 7.5%. The sample here was unsorted PBMCs, taken 1.8 years before starting antiretroviral therapy. These receptors originate from a woman aged 30 to 39 with HIV.

CDR3 in DNA: TGTGCCAGCAGTTTATCGTCGGGGGGCGCCACTGAAGCTTTCTTT. This gives the protein CASSLSSGGATEAFF. The chain uses TRBV27 and TRBJ1-1; a weak D match, TRBD1 (6 bases). The germline gives CDR1 MNHEY, CDR2 SMNVEV (reference sequence). The CDR3 runs 15 residues. Trimming removed 0 bases at V and 4 bases at J, with 12 bases between.

The chain links TRBV30 to TRBJ1-6, with 8 positions matching TRBD1. This CDR3 region has 15 residues. V shed 4 bases, J shed 6 bases, and the junction held 8 bases outside the gene matches. CDR1 is GTSNPN, CDR2 SVGIG, per germline (reference sequence). The CDR3 DNA follows: TGTGCCTGGAACTCTCGAACAGGGGGTAATTCACCCCTCCACTTT. Encoded protein: CAWNSRTGGNSPLHF.